This TCR beta chain was found in a study of control samples from healthy donors and cancer patients. Produced via immunoSEQ multiplex PCR; TCRdb's table is partial and in-frame only. The sample holds under 200,000 clones. Trimming left V 0 bases short and J 3 bases short, with 11 bases between. In germline, CDR1 is LGHDT, CDR2 YNNKEL (reference sequence). The CDR3 extends over 15 amino acids. The chain combines TRBV3-1 (or the pseudogene TRBV3-2) with TRBJ2-5; no firm D call. Input material: blood. The receptor was isolated from a woman aged 25 to 39 in good health. DNA for the CDR3: TGTGCCAGCAGCCAAGATCTTAATCGGGAAGAGACCCAGTACTTC. Translation gives CASSQDLNREETQYF.